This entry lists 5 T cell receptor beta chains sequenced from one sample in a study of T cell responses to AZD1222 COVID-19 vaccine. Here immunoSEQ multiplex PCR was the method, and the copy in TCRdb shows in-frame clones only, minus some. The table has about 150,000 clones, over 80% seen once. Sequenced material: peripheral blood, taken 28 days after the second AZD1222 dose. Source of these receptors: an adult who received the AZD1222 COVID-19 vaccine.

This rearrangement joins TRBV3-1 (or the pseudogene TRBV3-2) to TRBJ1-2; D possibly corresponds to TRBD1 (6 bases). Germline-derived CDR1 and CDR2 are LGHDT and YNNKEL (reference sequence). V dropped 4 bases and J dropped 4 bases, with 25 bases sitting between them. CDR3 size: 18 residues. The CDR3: CASSPVAGVAIGGYGYTF. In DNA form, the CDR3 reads TGTGCCAGCAGCCCTGTGGCAGGGGTGGCAATAGGGGGCTATGGCTACACCTTC.

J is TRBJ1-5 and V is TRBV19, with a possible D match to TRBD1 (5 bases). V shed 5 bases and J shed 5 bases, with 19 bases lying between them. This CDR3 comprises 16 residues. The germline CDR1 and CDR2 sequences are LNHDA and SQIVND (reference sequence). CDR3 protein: CASSPWAVRGDQPQHF. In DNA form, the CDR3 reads TGTGCCAGTAGTCCCTGGGCCGTCCGGGGGGATCAGCCCCAGCATTTT.

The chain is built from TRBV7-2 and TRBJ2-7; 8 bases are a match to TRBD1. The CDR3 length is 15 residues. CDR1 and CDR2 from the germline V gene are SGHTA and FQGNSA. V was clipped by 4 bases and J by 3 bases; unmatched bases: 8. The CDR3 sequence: CASSSPPGGLYEQYF. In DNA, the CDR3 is TGTGCCAGCAGCTCGCCGCCAGGGGGCCTCTACGAGCAGTACTTC.

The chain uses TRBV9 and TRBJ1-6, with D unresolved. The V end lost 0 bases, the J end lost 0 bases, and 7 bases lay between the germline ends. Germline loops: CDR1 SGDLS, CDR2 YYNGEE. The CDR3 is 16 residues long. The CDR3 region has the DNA TGTGCCAGCAGCGTAGACGGGAGCTCCTATAATTCACCCCTCCACTTT. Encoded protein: CASSVDGSSYNSPLHF.

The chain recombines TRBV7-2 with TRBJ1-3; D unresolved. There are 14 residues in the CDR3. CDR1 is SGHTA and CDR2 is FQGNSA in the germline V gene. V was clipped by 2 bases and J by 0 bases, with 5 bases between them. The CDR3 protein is CASSLMPSGNTIYF. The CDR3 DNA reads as TGTGCCAGCAGCTTAATGCCCTCTGGAAACACCATATATTTT.